This passage covers 2 T cell receptor beta chains from one sample sequenced in a study of blood T cells in healthy people across ages. A J-beta primer mix and a sample-barcoded 5' primer were used in a second PCR of about 7 to 12 cycles. From the 5' RACE reads, TCRdb called clonotypes with MiXCR, one entry per CDR3 protein. This table has over a million distinct CDR3 sequences, about 23% appearing once. These data are also associated with another study on T cells of mothers and their children.

The sample consisted of blood. The receptor set was obtained from a girl aged 2-10 years in good health.

The sample holds a few counts of this clonotype. A junction end diverges from the germline sequence, so it may reflect a read error. The chain joins TRBV5-6 to TRBJ1-1; no reliable D call. The length of the CDR3 is 15 residues. Per the germline V gene, CDR1 is SGHDT and CDR2 is YYEEEE. This CDR3 reads CASSLGQFMNTEAFF. The CDR3 bases are TGTGCCAGCAGCTTGGGACAATTTATGAACACTGAGGCTTTCTTT. The full variable domain, rest sourced from reference TRBV5-6 and TRBJ1-1, is DAGVTQSPTHLIKTRGQQVTLRCSPKSGHDTVSWYQQALGQGPQFIFQYYEEEERQRGNFPDRFSGHQFPNYSSELNVNALLLGDSALYLCASSLGQFMNTEAFFGQGTRLTVV.

This clonotype was seen a handful of times. The V gene is TRBV6-5, the J gene TRBJ1-5; D remains unclear. V was pared by 4 bases and J by 7 bases, with 11 bases between. Germline lookup yields CDR1 MNHEY and CDR2 SVGAGI. The CDR3 is 13 residues long. The CDR3 here is CASSSRASQPQHF. As DNA, the CDR3 is TGTGCCAGCAGTTCCCGGGCGTCCCAGCCCCAGCATTTT.